Only a few counts were recorded for the clone carrying this T cell receptor (beta chain). Authors' data handling: Scientists estimated how many nucleated cells there were by amplifying reference gene primers. This table comes from immunoSEQ multiplex PCR, and its TCRdb copy is limited to in-frame clones, with some not included. That table gives V, J and clone size, and the DNA gave D and trimming. Among 150,000 or so clones listed, roughly 87% were seen once. The record originates from a study of blood T cell repertoires in COVID-19. Study-wide background: Specimens from acute and convalescent COVID-19 originated in the United States, Italy and Spain. PBMCs, B-cell-depleted T cells, or T cells provided the cDNA or gDNA that made up the material.

The CDR3 has 21 amino acids. V lost 4 bases, J lost 1 base, and 29 bases lay in between. The germline V gene has CDR1 LNHDA and CDR2 SQIVND (reference sequence). The sequencing input was peripheral blood. The receptor's source is a human donor in a cohort sampled during active COVID-19. The gene calls are TRBV19 and TRBJ1-5; possible D gene TRBD1, 5 bases. CDR3 loop: CASSSIRVSKGAGESNQPQHF. The CDR3, as DNA: TGTGCCAGTAGTAGTATTAGGGTGTCTAAAGGGGCAGGTGAGAGCAATCAGCCCCAGCATTTT.